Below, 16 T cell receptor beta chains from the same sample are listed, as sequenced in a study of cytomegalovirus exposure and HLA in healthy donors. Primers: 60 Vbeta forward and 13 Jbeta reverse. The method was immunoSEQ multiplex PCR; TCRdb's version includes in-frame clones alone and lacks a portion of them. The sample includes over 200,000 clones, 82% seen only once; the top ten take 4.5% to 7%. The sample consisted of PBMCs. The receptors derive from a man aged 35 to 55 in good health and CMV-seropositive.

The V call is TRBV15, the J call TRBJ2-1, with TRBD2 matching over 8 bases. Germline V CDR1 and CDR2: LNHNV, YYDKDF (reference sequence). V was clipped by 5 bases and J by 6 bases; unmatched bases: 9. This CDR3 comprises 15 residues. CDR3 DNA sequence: TGTGCCACCAGCCTACGAGCGGGAGACGCCAATGAGCAGTTCTTC. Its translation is CATSLRAGDANEQFF.

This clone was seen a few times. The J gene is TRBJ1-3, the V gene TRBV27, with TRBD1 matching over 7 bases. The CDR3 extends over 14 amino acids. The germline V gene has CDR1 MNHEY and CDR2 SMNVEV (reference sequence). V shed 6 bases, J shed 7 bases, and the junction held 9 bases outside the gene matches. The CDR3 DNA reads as TGTGCCAGCAGCCTCTCAGGGGGATTCAACACCATATATTTT. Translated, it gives CASSLSGGFNTIYF.

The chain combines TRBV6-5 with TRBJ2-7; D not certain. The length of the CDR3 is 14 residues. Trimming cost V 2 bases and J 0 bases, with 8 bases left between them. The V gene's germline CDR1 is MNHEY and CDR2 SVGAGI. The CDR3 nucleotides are TGTGCCAGCAGTTACCTGTCTAGCTCCTACGAGCAGTACTTC. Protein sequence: CASSYLSSSYEQYF.

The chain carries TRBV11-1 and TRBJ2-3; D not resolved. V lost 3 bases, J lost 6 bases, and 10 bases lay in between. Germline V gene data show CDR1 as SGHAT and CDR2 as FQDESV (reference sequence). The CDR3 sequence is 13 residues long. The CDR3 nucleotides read TGTGCCAGCAGCTTTGGCTCTTGGGATACGCAGTATTTT. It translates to CASSFGSWDTQYF.

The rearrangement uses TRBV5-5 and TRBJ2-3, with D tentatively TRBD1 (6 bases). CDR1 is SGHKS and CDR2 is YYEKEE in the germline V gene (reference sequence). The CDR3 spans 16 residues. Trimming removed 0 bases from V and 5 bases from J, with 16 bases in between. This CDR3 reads CASSLDLPGAEDTQYF. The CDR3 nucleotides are TGTGCCAGCAGCTTGGATCTGCCAGGGGCTGAAGATACGCAGTATTTT.

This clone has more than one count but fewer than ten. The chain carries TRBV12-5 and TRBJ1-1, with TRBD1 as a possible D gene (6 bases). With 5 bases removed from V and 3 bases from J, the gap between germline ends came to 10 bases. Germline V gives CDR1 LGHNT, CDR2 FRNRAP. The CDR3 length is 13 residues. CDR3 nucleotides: TGTGCTAGTGGTGTTACAGGGCACACTGAAGCTTTCTTT. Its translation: CASGVTGHTEAFF.

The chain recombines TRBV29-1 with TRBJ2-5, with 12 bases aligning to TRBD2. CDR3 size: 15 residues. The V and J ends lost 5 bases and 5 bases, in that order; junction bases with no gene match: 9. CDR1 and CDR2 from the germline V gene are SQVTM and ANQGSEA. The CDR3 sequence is CSVLRLAGVGETQYF. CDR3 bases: TGCAGCGTTCTCCGACTAGCGGGAGTTGGTGAGACCCAGTACTTC.

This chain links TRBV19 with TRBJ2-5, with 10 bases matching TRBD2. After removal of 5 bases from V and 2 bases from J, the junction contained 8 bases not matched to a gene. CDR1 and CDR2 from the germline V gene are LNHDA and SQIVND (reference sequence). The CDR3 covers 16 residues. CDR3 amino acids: CASSPPQLAGQETQYF. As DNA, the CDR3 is TGTGCCAGTAGTCCTCCCCAACTAGCGGGGCAAGAGACCCAGTACTTC. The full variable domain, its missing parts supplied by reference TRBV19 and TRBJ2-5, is DGGITQSPKYLFRKEGQNVTLSCEQNLNHDAMYWYRQDPGQGLRLIYYSQIVNDFQKGDIAEGYSVSREKKESFPLTVTSAQKNPTAFYLCASSPPQLAGQETQYFGPGTRLLVL.

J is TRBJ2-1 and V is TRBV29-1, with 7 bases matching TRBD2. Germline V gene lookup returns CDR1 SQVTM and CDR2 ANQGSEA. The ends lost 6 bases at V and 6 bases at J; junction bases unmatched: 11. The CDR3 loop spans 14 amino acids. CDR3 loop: CSVTRTRSRNEQFF. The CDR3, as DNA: TGCAGCGTCACCCGGACTAGGTCACGCAATGAGCAGTTCTTC.

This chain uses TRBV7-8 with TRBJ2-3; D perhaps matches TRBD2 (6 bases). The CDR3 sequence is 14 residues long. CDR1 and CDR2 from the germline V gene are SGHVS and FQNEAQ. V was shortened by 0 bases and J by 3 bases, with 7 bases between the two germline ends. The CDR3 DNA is TGTGCCAGCAGCTTAGCGGAGGGGACAGATACGCAGTATTTT. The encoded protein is CASSLAEGTDTQYF. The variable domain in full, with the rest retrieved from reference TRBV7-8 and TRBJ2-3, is GAGVSQSPRYKVAKRGQDVALRCDPISGHVSLFWYQQALGQGPEFLTYFQNEAQLDKSGLPSDRFFAERPEGSVSTLKIQRTQQEDSAVYLCASSLAEGTDTQYFGPGTRLTVL.

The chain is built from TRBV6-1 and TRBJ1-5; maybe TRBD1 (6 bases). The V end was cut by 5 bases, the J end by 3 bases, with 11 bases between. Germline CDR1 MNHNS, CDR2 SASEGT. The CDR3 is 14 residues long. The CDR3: CASSSQGVNQPQHF. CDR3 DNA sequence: TGTGCCAGCAGTTCACAGGGAGTCAATCAGCCCCAGCATTTT.

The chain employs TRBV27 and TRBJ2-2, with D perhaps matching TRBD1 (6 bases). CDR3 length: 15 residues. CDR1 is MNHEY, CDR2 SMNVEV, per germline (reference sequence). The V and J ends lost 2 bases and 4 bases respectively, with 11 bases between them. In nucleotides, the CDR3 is TGTGCCAGCAGTTTAGACAGGCTCCTCACCGGGGAGCTGTTTTTT. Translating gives CASSLDRLLTGELFF.

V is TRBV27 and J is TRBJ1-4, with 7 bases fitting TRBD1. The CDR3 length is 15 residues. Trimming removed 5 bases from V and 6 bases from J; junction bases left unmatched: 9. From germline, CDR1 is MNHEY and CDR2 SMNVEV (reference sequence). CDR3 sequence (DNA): TGTGCCAGCAGTACAGTTCGACAGGGACATGAAAAACTGTTTTTT. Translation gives CASSTVRQGHEKLFF.

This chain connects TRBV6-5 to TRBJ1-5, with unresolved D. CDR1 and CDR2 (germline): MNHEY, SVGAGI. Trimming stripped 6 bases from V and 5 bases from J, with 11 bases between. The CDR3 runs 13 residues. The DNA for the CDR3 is TGTGCCAGCAGCCAACGCGGGGATCAGCCCCAGCATTTT. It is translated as CASSQRGDQPQHF.

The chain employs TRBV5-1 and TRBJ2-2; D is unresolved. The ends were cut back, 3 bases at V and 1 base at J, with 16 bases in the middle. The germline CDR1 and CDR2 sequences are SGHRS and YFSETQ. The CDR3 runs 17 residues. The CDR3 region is CASSSRPLSGNTGELFF. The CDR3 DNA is TGCGCCAGCAGCTCCCGCCCTCTATCTGGGAACACCGGGGAGCTGTTTTTT.

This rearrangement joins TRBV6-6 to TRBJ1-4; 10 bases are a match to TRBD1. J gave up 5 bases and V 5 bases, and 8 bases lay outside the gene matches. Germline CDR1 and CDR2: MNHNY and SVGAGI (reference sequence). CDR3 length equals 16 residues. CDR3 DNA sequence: TGTGCCAGCAGTGGGCCGACAGGGGGCTCAAATGAAAAACTGTTTTTT. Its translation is CASSGPTGGSNEKLFF.